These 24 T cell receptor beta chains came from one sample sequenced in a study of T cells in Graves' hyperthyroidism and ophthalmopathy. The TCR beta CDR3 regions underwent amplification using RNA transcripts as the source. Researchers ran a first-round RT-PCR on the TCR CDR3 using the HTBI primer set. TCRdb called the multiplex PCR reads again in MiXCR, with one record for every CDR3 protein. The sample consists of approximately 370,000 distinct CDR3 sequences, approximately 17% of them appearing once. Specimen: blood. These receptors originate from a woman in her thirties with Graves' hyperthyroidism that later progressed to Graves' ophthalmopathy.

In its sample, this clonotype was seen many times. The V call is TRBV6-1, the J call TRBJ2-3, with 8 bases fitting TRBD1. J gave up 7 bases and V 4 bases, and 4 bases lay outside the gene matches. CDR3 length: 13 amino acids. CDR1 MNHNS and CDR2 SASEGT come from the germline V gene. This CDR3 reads CASSVDRGYTQYF. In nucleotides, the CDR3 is TGTGCCAGCAGTGTCGACAGGGGATATACGCAGTATTTT.

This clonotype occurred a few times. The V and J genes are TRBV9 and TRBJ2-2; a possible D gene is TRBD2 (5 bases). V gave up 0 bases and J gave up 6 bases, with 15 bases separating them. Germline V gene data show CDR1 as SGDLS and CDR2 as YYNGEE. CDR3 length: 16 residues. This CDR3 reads CASSVVNYRGSGELFF. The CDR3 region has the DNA TGTGCCAGCAGCGTAGTTAATTATCGGGGATCCGGGGAGCTGTTTTTT.

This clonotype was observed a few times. The CDR3 coding sequence is TGCGCCAGCAGCTTGGCGGACATCGGCAGGGTAACTGAAGCTTTCTTT. It yields the protein CASSLADIGRVTEAFF. The genes are TRBV5-1 and TRBJ1-1, with D perhaps matching TRBD1 (5 bases). The germline V gene encodes CDR1 SGHRS and CDR2 YFSETQ. CDR3 length equals 16 residues. Trimming stripped 0 bases from V and 5 bases from J, with 17 bases between.

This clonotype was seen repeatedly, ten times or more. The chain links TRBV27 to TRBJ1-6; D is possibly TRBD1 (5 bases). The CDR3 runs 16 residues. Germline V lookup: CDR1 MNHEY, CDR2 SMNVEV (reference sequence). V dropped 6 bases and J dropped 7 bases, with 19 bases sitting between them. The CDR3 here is CASRARRDGPNSPLHF. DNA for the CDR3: TGTGCCAGCAGGGCCCGCCGGGACGGACCAAATTCACCCCTCCACTTT.

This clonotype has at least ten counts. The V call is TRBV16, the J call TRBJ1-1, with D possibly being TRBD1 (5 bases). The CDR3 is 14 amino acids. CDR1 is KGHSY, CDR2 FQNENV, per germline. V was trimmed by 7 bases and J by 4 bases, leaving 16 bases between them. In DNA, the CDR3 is TGTGCCAGCACACCGGGACCTGGCGGCACTGAAGCTTTCTTT. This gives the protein CASTPGPGGTEAFF.

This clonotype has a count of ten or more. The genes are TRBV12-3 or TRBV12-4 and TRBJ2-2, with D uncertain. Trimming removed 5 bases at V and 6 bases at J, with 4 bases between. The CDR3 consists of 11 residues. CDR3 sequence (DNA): TGTGCCAGCAGTGGTCCCGGGGAGCTGTTTTTT. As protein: CASSGPGELFF.

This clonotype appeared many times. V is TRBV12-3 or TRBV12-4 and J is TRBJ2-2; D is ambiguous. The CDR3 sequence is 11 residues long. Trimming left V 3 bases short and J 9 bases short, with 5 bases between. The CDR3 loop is CASSFLRELFF. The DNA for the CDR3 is TGTGCCAGCAGTTTTTTACGGGAGCTGTTTTTT.

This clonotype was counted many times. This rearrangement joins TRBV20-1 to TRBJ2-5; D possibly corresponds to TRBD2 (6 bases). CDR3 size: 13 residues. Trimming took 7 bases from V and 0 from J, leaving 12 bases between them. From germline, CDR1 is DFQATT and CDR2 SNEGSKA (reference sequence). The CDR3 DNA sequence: TGCAGTGGGGAGGAATCGTACCAAGAGACCCAGTACTTC. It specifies CSGEESYQETQYF.

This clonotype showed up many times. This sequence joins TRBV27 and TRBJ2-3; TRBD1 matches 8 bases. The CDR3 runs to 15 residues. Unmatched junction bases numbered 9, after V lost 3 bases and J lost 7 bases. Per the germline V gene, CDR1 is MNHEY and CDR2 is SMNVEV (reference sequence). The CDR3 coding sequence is TGTGCCAGCAGTTTCGTCGAGGACAGGGCCCATACGCAGTATTTT. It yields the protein CASSFVEDRAHTQYF.

This CDR3 is CASSLAPGHEQPQHF. CDR3 sequence (DNA): TGCGCCAGCAGCTTGGCCCCAGGGCACGAGCAGCCCCAGCATTTT. The rearrangement uses TRBV5-1 and TRBJ1-5; TRBD1 might be the D (5 bases). Per the germline V gene, CDR1 is SGHRS and CDR2 is YFSETQ. The length of the CDR3 is 15 residues. Trimming took 0 bases from V and 7 from J, leaving 14 bases between them.

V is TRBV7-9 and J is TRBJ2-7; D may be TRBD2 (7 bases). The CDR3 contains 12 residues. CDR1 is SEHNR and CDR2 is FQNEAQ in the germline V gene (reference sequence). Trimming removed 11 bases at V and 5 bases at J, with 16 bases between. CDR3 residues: CARGGGPDEQYF. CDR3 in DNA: TGTGCCCGAGGGGGGGGGCCCGACGAGCAGTACTTC.

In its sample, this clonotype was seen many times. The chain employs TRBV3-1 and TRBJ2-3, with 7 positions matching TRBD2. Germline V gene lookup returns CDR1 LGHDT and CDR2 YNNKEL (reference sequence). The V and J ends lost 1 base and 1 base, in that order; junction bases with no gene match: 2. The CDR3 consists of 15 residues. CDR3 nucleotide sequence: TGTGCCAGCAGCCAAGGTCTAGCGGGCACAGATACGCAGTATTTT. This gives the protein CASSQGLAGTDTQYF.

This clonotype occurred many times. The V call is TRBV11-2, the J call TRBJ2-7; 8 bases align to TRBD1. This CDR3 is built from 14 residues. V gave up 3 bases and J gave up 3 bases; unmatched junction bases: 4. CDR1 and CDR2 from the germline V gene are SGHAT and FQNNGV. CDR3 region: CASSFGRGLYEQYF. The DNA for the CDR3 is TGTGCCAGCAGCTTCGGCAGGGGGCTCTACGAGCAGTACTTC.

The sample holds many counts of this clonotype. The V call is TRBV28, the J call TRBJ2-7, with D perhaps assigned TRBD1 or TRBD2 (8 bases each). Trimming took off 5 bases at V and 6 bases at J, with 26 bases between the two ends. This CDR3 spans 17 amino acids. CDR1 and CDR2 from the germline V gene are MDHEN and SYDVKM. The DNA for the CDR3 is TGTGCCAGCAGTCACAGGACAGGGATGTACGGGAGGGGCGAGCAGTACTTC. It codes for CASSHRTGMYGRGEQYF.

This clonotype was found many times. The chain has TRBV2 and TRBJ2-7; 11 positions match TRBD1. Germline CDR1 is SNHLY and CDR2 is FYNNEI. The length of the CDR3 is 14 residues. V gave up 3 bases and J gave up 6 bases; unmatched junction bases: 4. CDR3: CASSDQDRGPEQYF. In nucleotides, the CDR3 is TGTGCCAGCAGTGATCAGGACAGGGGGCCCGAGCAGTACTTC.

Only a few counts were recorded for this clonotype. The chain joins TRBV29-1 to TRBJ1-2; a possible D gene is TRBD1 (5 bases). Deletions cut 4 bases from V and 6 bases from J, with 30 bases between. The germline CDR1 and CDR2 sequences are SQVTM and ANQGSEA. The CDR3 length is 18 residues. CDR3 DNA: TGCAGCGTTGTGGTCAGGGTGGGGACCTTTATTGGAGCCGATGGCTACACCTTC. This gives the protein CSVVVRVGTFIGADGYTF. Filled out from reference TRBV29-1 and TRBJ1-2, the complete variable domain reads SAVISQKPSRDICQRGTSLTIQCQVDSQVTMMFWYRQQPGQSLTLIATANQGSEATYESGFVIDKFPISRPNLTFSTLTVSNMSPEDSSIYLCSVVVRVGTFIGADGYTFGSGTRLTVV.

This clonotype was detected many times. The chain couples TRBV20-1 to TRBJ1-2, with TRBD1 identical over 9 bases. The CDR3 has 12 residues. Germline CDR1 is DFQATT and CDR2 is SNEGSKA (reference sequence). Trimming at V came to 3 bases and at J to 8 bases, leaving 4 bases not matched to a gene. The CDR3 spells CSARGTGNGYTF. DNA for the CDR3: TGCAGTGCTAGGGGGACAGGGAACGGCTACACCTTC.

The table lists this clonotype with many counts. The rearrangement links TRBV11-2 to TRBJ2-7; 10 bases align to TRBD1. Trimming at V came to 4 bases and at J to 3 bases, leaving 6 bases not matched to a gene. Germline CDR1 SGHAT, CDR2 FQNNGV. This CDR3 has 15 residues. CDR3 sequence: CASSSRGQGFYEQYF. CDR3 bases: TGTGCCAGCAGCTCCAGGGGACAGGGGTTCTACGAGCAGTACTTC. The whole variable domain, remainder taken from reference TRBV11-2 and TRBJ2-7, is EAGVAQSPRYKIIEKRQSVAFWCNPISGHATLYWYQQILGQGPKLLIQFQNNGVVDDSQLPKDRFSAERLKGVDSTLKIQPAKLEDSAVYLCASSSRGQGFYEQYFGPGTRLTVT.

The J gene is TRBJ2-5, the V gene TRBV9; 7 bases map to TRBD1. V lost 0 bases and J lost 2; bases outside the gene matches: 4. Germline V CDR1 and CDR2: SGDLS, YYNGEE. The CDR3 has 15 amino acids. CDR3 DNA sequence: TGTGCCAGCAGCGTAGTCGGGACAGCTCAAGAGACCCAGTACTTC. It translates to CASSVVGTAQETQYF.

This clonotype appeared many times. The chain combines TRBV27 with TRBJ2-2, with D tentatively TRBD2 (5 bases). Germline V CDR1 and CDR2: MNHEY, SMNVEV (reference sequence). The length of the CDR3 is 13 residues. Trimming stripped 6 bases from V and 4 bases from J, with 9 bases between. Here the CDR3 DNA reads TGTGCCAGCAGCCAGAGCGGCACCGGGGAGCTGTTTTTT. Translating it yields CASSQSGTGELFF.

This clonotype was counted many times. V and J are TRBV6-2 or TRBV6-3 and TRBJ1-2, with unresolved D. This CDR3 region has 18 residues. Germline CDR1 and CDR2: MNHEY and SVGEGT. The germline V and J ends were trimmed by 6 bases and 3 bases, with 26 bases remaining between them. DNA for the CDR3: TGTGCCAGCAGCTACCTTATCCCACAGCGCCCAGCAGACTATGGCTACACCTTC. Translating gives CASSYLIPQRPADYGYTF.

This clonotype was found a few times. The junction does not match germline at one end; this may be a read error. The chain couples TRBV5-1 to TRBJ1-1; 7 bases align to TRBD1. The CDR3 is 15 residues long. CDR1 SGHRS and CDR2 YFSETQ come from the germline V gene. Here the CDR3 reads CANSFGQVMNTEAFF. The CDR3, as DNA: TGCGCCAACAGCTTCGGACAGGTCATGAACACTGAAGCTTTCTTT.

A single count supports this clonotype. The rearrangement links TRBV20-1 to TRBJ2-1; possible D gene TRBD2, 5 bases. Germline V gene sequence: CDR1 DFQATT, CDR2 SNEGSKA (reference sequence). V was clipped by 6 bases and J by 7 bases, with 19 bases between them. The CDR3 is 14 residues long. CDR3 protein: CSALMMGRGNEQFF. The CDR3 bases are TGCAGTGCCTTGATGATGGGGAGAGGGAATGAGCAGTTCTTC.

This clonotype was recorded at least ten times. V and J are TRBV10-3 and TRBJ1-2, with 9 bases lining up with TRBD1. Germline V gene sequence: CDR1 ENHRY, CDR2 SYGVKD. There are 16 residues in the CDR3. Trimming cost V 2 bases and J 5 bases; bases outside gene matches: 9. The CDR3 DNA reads TGTGCCATCAGTGAGCATGAGCCGGGACAGGGTTATGGCTACACCTTC. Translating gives CAISEHEPGQGYGYTF.